This TCR beta chain was recovered during a study of beta chain features in type 1 diabetes. J was trimmed by 0 bases and V by 3 bases; bases with no gene match: 2. The CDR3 contains 15 residues. Germline V lookup: CDR1 GTSNPN, CDR2 SVGIG (reference sequence). The sequenced template was cDNA made from the entire isolated RNA. The repertoire was sequenced with immunoSEQ multiplex PCR; TCRdb's copy has only in-frame clones and lacks some. The repertoire holds 400,000 to 600,000 clones, with about 30% as singletons. This chain uses TRBV30 with TRBJ2-2, with TRBD2 identical over 9 bases. The source of this sequence is a man between 18 and 35 years old in good health. The sequencing sample was made of naive CD4+ T cells from blood. The DNA for the CDR3 is TGTGCCTGGAGCCGACTAGCGGCGAACACCGGGGAGCTGTTTTTT. Its translation: CAWSRLAANTGELFF.